What follows describes a single TCR beta chain. What it binds is unknown. This entry comes from a study of immune evolution from preneoplasia to lung adenocarcinoma. Study at large: HLA loss of heterozygosity: roughly 6.6% AIS, about 14% MIA, about 35% ADC, none AAH.

Method: immunoSEQ multiplex PCR; TCRdb's copy keeps in-frame clones and lacks some. The sample has approximately 8,600 clones; 75% to 90% are singletons. Looked up from germline, CDR1 is MNHEY and CDR2 is SVGAGI. Trimming took off 6 bases at V and 1 base at J, with 12 bases between the two ends. This CDR3 has 14 residues. Overall study findings and caveats: Normal lung had the highest top T cell clone frequencies. Highest clonality occurred in KRAS-mutant, not EGFR-mutant or double wild-type, nodules.

H&E slides confirmed each diagnosis, reviewed by two pathologists independently. The source of this sequence is a donor of 70 years or more with lung adenocarcinoma. Sequencing used FFPE minimally invasive lung adenocarcinoma tissue. The V and J genes are TRBV6-5 and TRBJ2-5; D gene ambiguous. The CDR3 loop is CASRPGSGQETQYF. As DNA, the CDR3 is TGTGCCAGCAGACCCGGGTCCGGCCAAGAGACCCAGTACTTC.